This T cell receptor (beta chain) came from a study of blood T cell repertoires in COVID-19. Study overall: Nucleic acid was either cDNA or gDNA, and it came from T cells, B-cell-depleted T cells, or PBMCs.

Clones were sequenced by immunoSEQ multiplex PCR, and TCRdb holds only the in-frame ones, with some missing. The profile shows about 140,000 clones, approximately 80% of them singletons. The sequenced sample was peripheral blood. This clonotype was sampled from a human donor in a cohort sampled during active COVID-19.

This CDR3 is CASSLAGVDYGYTF. The CDR3 coding sequence is TGTGCCAGCAGCTTGGCAGGGGTTGACTATGGCTACACCTTC. The V and J genes are TRBV7-9 and TRBJ1-2; possible D gene TRBD1, 6 bases. CDR1 is SEHNR and CDR2 is FQNEAQ in the germline V gene (reference sequence). V shed 3 bases and J shed 3 bases, with 11 bases lying between them. The CDR3 totals 14 residues.